This T cell receptor (beta chain) was sequenced during a study of PD-1 blockade in classical Hodgkin lymphoma. Here immunoSEQ multiplex PCR was the method, and the copy in TCRdb shows in-frame clones only, minus some. The table has around 93,000 clones, just under 80% seen once. Indicated time point: cycle 4 day 1 (C4D1), after 6 weeks of nivolumab. Every patient was affected by relapse after autologous stem cell transplantation, while exposure to brentuximab vedotin was not uniform. Trimming removed 5 bases from V and 0 bases from J, with 8 bases in between. Germline V gene sequence: CDR1 SGHRS, CDR2 YFSETQ. CDR3 size: 13 residues.

The J gene is TRBJ1-1, the V gene TRBV5-1; the D gene is possibly TRBD1 (6 bases). Source: peripheral blood mononuclear cells (PBMCs), taken before the fourth cycle of nivolumab. This clonotype was obtained from a human donor with classical Hodgkin lymphoma. The CDR3 region has the DNA TGCGCCAGCAGAACAGGGATGAACACTGAAGCTTTCTTT. Translation: CASRTGMNTEAFF.